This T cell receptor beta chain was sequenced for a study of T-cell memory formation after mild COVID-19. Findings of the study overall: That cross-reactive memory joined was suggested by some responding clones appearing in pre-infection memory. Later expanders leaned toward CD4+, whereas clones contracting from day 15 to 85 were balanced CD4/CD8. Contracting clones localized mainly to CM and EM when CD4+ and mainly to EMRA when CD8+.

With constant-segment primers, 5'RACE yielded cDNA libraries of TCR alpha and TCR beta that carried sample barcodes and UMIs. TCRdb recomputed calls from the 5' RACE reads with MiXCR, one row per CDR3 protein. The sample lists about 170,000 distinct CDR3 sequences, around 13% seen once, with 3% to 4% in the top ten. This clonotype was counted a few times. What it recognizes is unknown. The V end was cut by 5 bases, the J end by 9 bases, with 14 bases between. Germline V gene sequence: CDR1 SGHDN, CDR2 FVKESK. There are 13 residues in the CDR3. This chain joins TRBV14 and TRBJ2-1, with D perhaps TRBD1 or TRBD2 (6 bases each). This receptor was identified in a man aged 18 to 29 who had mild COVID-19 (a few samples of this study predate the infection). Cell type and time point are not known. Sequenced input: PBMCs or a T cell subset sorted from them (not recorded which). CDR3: CASSTIGGSEQFF. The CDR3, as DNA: TGTGCCAGCAGCACAATCGGGGGCTCTGAGCAGTTCTTC.